The sequence of this T cell receptor (beta chain) was determined in a study of identical twins. There are many counts of this clonotype. Antigen specificity is unknown. General observations from the study: Partial confounding of zero-insertion analyses by invariant MAIT and iNKT cells was possible. Surplus twin overlap in beta out-of-frame sequences was less pronounced.

Germline assignment: CDR1 DFQATT and CDR2 SNEGSKA (reference sequence). V lost 1 base, J lost 8 bases, and 17 bases lay in between. This CDR3 is 14 amino acids long. TCRdb re-derived calls from the 5' RACE reads in MiXCR, one entry per CDR3 protein. Counted here are hundreds of thousands of distinct CDR3 sequences, about 20% occurring once; the ten biggest clones make up around 4.4%. The same data also contributed to another study, on T cells expressing NK-cell markers. That work states: TCR beta repertoires came from sorted CD3+CD56+NKG2C+, CD3+CD56+NKG2C- and CD3+CD56-NKG2C+ T cells. Of the CD8+ T cells in about 6 donors, about 1.0-8% belonged to dominant NKG2C+ clonotypes.

This TCR was sampled from a woman younger than 35 in good health. This sequence joins TRBV20-1 and TRBJ1-2; D is uncertain. Sequenced input: PBMCs. The DNA of the CDR3 is TGCAGTGCTAGAGTTTTTCAGTTCCTAAGGGGCTACACCTTC. Its translation is CSARVFQFLRGYTF.